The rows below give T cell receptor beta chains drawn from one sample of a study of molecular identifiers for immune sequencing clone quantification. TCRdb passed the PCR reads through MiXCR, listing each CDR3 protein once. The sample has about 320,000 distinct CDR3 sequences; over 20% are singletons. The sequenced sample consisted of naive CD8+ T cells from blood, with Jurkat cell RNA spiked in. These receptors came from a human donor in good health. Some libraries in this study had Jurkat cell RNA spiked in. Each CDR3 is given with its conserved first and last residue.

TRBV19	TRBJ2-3	CASSTPPDTQYF
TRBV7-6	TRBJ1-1	CASSVGVRILKNTEAFF
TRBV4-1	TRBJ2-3	CASSQGPAVDTQYF
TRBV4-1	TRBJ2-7	CASSQVPPGGYEQYF
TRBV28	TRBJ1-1	CASSSPRGDSDLAEAFF
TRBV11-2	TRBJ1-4	CASSLGAQTNEKLFF
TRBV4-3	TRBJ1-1	CASSPSRGASTEAFF
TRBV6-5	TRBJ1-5	CASKNPGTVDQPQHF
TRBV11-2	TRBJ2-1	CASSRAPGTGLSNEQFF
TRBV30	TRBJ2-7	CAWRSAYEQYF
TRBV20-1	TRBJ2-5	CSATELAGQETQYF
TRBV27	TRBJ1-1	CASSLSPGRTEAFF
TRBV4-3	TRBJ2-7	CASSPARSGNQYEQYF
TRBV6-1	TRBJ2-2	CASSPIISLNTGELFF
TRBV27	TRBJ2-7	CASSTGQGRDEQYF
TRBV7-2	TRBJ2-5	CASTGAQETQYF
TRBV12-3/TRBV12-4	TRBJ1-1	CASSLQGPEAFF
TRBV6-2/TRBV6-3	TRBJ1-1	CASSYSMAQNTEAFF
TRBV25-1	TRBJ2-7	CASSGGVYEQYF
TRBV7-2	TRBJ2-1	CASSFPSEQFF
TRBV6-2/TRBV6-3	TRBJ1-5	CASSPDSHNQPQHF
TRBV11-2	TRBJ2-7	CASSPSRLAGTYEQYF
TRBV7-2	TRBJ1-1	CASSRVSYREAEAFF
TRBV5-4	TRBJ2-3	CASSAGTGEADTQYF
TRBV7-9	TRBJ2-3	CASSFTSGGTDTQYF
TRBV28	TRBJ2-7	CARGFSLSYEQYF
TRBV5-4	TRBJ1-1	CASGSSPSTEAFF
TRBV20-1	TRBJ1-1	CSASSTGFGWEGAFF
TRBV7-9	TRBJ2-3	CASSRGPIGGDTQYF
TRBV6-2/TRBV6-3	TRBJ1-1	CASSPVQGKAFF
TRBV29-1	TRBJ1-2	CSVEAITGGGDYGYTF
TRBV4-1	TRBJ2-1	CASSPSGGANEQFF
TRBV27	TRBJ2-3	CASSLGAGGGDTQYF
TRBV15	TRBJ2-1	CATSRDPREGYNEQFF
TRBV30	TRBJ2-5	CAWTEGAQIYF
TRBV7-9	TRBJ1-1	CASSPRTLGDTEAFF
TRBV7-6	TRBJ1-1	CASSSTDSNTEAFF
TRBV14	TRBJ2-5	CASSPEGVGLETQYF
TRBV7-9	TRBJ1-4	CASSPPGTGEKLFF
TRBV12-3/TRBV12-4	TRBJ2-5	CASSFATGRGPQYF
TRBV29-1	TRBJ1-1	CSVEPPANTEAFF
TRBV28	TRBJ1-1	CAGSFVGNTEAFF
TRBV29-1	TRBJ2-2	CSVVETGELFF
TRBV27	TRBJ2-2	CASSEWGPASAGELFF
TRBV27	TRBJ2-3	CASSFWGEADTQYF
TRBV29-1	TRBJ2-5	CSVDYLAGDRETQYF
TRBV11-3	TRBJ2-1	CASSLGGDEQFF
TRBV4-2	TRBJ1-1	CASSPPDGMVAGGGKDTEAFF
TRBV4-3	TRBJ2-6	CASSQDRTGNSGANVLTF
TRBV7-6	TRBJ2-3	CASSLSRRGTSTDTQYF
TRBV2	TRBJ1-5	CASSRTAPGQVYSNQPQHF
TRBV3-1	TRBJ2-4	CASSQVSGRAKNIQYF
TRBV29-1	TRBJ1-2	CSVISFDRYTF
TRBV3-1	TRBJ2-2	CASSQDNTGELFF
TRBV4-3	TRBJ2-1	CASSQVLGPYNEQFF
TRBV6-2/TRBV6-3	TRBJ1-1	CASSYRGGMNTEAFF
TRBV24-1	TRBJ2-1	CATSDFTGYNEQFF